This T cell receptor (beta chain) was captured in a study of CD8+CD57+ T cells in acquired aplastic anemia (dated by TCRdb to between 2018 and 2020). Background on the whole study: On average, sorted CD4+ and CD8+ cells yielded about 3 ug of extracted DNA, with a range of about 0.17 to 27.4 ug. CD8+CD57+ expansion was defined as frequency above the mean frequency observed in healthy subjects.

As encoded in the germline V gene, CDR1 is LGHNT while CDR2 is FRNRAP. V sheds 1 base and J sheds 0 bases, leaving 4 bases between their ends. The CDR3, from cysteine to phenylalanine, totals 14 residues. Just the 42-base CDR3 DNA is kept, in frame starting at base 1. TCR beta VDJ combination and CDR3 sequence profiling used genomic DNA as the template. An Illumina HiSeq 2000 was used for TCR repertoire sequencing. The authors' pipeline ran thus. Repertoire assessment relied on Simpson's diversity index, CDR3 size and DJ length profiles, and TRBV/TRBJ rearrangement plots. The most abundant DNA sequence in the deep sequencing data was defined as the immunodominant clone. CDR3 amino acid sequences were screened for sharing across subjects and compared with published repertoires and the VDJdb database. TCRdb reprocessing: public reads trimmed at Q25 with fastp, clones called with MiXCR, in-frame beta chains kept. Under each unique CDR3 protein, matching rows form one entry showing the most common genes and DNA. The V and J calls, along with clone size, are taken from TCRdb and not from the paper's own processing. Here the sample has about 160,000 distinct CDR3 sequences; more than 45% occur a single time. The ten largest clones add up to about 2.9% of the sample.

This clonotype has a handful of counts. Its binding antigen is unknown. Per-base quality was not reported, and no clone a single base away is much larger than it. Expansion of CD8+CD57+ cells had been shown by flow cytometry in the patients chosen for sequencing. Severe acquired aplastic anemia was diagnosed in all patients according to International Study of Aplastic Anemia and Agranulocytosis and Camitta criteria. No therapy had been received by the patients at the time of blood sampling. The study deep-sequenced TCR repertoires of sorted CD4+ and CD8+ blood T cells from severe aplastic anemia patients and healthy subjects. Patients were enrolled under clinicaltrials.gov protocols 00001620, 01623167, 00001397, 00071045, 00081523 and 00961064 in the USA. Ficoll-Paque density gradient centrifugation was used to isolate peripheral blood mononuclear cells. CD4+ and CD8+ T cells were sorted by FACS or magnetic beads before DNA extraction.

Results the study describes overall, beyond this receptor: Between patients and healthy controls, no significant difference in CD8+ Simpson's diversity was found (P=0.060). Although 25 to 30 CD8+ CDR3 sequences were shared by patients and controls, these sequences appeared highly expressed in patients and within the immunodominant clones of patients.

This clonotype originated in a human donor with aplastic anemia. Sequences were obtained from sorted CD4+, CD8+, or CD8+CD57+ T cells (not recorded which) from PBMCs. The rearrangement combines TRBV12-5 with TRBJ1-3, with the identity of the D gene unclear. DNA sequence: TGTGCTAGTGGTTTGGGTAACTCTGGAAACACCATATATTTT. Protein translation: CASGLGNSGNTIYF.